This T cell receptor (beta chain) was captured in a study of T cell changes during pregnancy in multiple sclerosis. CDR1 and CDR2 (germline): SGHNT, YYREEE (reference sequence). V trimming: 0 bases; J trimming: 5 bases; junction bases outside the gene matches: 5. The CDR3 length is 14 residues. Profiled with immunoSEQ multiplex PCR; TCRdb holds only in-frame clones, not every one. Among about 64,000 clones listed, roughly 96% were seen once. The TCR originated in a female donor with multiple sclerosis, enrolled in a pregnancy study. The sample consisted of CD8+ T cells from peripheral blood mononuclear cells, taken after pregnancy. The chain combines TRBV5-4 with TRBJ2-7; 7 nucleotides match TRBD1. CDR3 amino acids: CASSLGDSGHEQYF. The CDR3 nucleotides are TGTGCCAGCAGCTTGGGGGACAGCGGACACGAGCAGTACTTC.